A single sample is the source of the 20 T cell receptor beta chains below, sequenced in a study of T cells in Graves' hyperthyroidism and ophthalmopathy. The CDR3 regions of TCR beta were amplified from RNA transcripts. The study used the HTBI primer set for a first-round RT-PCR of the TCR CDR3. A single record per CDR3 protein comes from TCRdb applying MiXCR to the multiplex PCR reads. In the table there are about 360,000 distinct CDR3 sequences, about 13% of which are singletons. The specimen sequenced was blood. The receptors were gathered from a woman between 18 and 29 years old with Graves' hyperthyroidism.

The chain has TRBV19 and TRBJ1-5; D ambiguous. This CDR3 comprises 16 residues. Per germline, CDR1 LNHDA and CDR2 SQIVND (reference sequence). Trimming shortened V by 7 bases and J by 7 bases, and 23 bases separated the two germline ends. The CDR3 bases are TGTGCCAGTATTTCCCATGGGCAGGAGGTTTGGCAGCCCCAGCATTTT. The encoded protein is CASISHGQEVWQPQHF.

This clonotype was found many times. The chain links TRBV7-9 to TRBJ2-7; tentative D call: TRBD1 (5 bases). The CDR3 length is 12 residues. Trimming left V 6 bases short and J 6 bases short, with 12 bases between. Germline V gene lookup returns CDR1 SEHNR and CDR2 FQNEAQ (reference sequence). In DNA, the CDR3 is TGTGCCAGCAGGGCAGGGCCTTCCGAGCAGTACTTC. This translates into CASRAGPSEQYF.

This clonotype was observed at least ten times. V and J are TRBV18 and TRBJ2-7; D may be TRBD1 or TRBD2 (5 bases each). The CDR3 covers 13 residues. Trimming left V 4 bases short and J 2 bases short, with 9 bases between. Germline V CDR1 and CDR2: KGHSH, LQKENI. The CDR3 region is CASSRDPTYEQYF. The DNA of the CDR3 is TGTGCCAGCTCACGGGACCCTACCTACGAGCAGTACTTC.

This clonotype was counted many times. The rearrangement joins TRBV7-3 to TRBJ2-3; D perhaps matches TRBD2 (6 bases). V lost 5 bases to trimming and J lost 0 bases, with 12 bases between them. The length of the CDR3 is 15 residues. CDR1 and CDR2 (germline): SGHTA, FQGTGA. The CDR3 loop reads CASSGSGSSTDTQYF. CDR3 sequence (DNA): TGTGCCAGCAGCGGTAGCGGTTCTAGCACAGATACGCAGTATTTT. The whole variable domain, remainder taken from reference TRBV7-3 and TRBJ2-3, is GAGVSQTPSNKVTEKGKYVELRCDPISGHTALYWYRQSLGQGPEFLIYFQGTGAADDSGLPNDRFFAVRPEGSVSTLKIQRTERGDSAVYLCASSGSGSSTDTQYFGPGTRLTVL.

The table lists this clonotype with many counts. The gene calls are TRBV28 and TRBJ2-3; possibly TRBD1 or TRBD2 for D (6 bases each). This CDR3 comprises 14 residues. Looked up from germline, CDR1 is MDHEN and CDR2 is SYDVKM. V was trimmed by 5 bases and J by 4 bases, leaving 13 bases between them. Here the CDR3 reads CASSRGGSSDTQYF. CDR3 in DNA: TGTGCCAGCAGTAGAGGGGGGAGCTCAGATACGCAGTATTTT.

This clonotype came up many times. The chain has TRBV28 and TRBJ2-2; D remains ambiguous. The germline gives CDR1 MDHEN, CDR2 SYDVKM. Trimming stripped 6 bases from V and 4 bases from J, with 12 bases between. The CDR3 totals 14 residues. As DNA, the CDR3 is TGTGCCAGCAGCCGAACTCCGAGCACCGGGGAGCTGTTTTTT. This codes for CASSRTPSTGELFF. The whole variable domain, remainder taken from reference TRBV28 and TRBJ2-2, is DVKVTQSSRYLVKRTGEKVFLECVQDMDHENMFWYRQDPGLGLRLIYFSYDVKMKEKGDIPEGYSVSREKKERFSLILESASTNQTSMYLCASSRTPSTGELFFGEGSRLTVL.

In this sample, this clonotype turned up many times. The chain recombines TRBV28 with TRBJ2-7; tentative D call: TRBD2 (7 bases). The CDR3 has 14 amino acids. The V end lost 2 bases, the J end lost 5 bases, and 13 bases lay between the germline ends. From germline, CDR1 is MDHEN and CDR2 SYDVKM. Written as DNA, the CDR3 is TGTGCCAGCAGTTTAGTAGGGGGGGGACACGAGCAGTACTTC. Translated: CASSLVGGGHEQYF.

This clonotype was counted a single time. At one boundary the junction diverges from the germline segment, which might be a read error. V is TRBV6-1 and J is TRBJ2-5; 11 bases agree with TRBD2. This CDR3 has 15 amino acids. Germline values: CDR1 MNHNS, CDR2 SASEGT. The CDR3 region is CASREVAGGQETQYF. CDR3 sequence (DNA): TGTGCCAGCAGAGAAGTAGCGGGGGGGCAAGAGACCCAGTACTTC.

The table lists this clonotype with a few counts. V and J are TRBV9 and TRBJ1-6; D is undetermined. Trimming left V 3 bases short and J 7 bases short, with 17 bases between. This CDR3 spans 16 amino acids. CDR1 and CDR2 (germline): SGDLS, YYNGEE. CDR3 DNA sequence: TGTGCCAGCAGCGCAGGACCCCCCGGCCAAAATTCACCCCTCCACTTT. Its translation is CASSAGPPGQNSPLHF.

This clonotype was seen only a few times. A single base separates this from a much larger clone, so it may be a read error. The gene calls are TRBV12-3 or TRBV12-4 and TRBJ1-1; D is unclear. This CDR3 contains 13 residues. CDR3 sequence (DNA): TGTGTCAGCAGTCTGTGGGGAGGCACTGAAGCTTTCTTT. Translating gives CVSSLWGGTEAFF.

This clonotype was seen ten or more times. The chain recombines TRBV2 with TRBJ2-7; 8 bases fit TRBD1. There are 15 residues in the CDR3. The junction had 11 bases not matched to a gene; V was cut back by 6 bases and J by 4 bases. From germline, CDR1 is SNHLY and CDR2 FYNNEI. The CDR3 protein is CASSKDRGGGYEQYF. In nucleotides, the CDR3 is TGTGCCAGCAGCAAAGACAGGGGAGGAGGGTACGAGCAGTACTTC.

This clonotype was seen ten or more times. The J gene is TRBJ2-7, the V gene TRBV7-2; no firm D call. V was shortened by 5 bases and J by 3 bases, with 5 bases between the two germline ends. This CDR3 is built from 11 residues. Germline V gives CDR1 SGHTA, CDR2 FQGNSA. For the CDR3, the DNA is TGTGCCAGCAGCATGGGCTACGAGCAGTACTTC. It specifies CASSMGYEQYF.

This clonotype appeared many times. This chain joins TRBV11-1 and TRBJ2-1; the D gene is possibly TRBD2 (6 bases). Trimming removed 3 bases at V and 7 bases at J, with 13 bases between. CDR3 size: 14 residues. The germline V gene encodes CDR1 SGHAT and CDR2 FQDESV (reference sequence). The CDR3 loop is CASSFRSSVNEQFF. The CDR3 nucleotides are TGTGCCAGCAGCTTTCGTTCTAGCGTTAATGAGCAGTTCTTC.

This clonotype was observed a handful of times. The chain uses TRBV11-2 and TRBJ2-2, with D hard to call. From germline, CDR1 is SGHAT and CDR2 FQNNGV. V was clipped by 5 bases and J by 4 bases, with 11 bases between them. CDR3 size: 14 residues. The CDR3 sequence is CASSQDPLTGELFF. CDR3 coding DNA: TGTGCCAGCAGCCAAGATCCGCTCACCGGGGAGCTGTTTTTT.

This clonotype was seen many times. This sequence joins TRBV6-1 and TRBJ2-2, with 8 bases matching TRBD2. Looked up from germline, CDR1 is MNHNS and CDR2 is SASEGT. The trim removed 7 bases at V and 7 bases at J, leaving 17 bases unmatched. The CDR3 length is 17 residues. The CDR3 DNA follows: TGTGCCAGCAAACTCTTTACACAAGCGGGAGCGGGCGGGGAGCTGTTTTTT. Protein product: CASKLFTQAGAGGELFF.

This clonotype was recorded many times. The chain joins TRBV6-1 to TRBJ2-7, with D hard to call. Germline lookup yields CDR1 MNHNS and CDR2 SASEGT. Trimming removed 10 bases from V and 0 bases from J, with 19 bases in between. This CDR3 spans 15 amino acids. The chain's CDR3 is CATTGGHASSYEQYF. The CDR3 bases are TGTGCCACTACGGGTGGGCACGCCAGCTCCTACGAGCAGTACTTC.

This rearrangement joins TRBV15 to TRBJ2-2, with TRBD1 matching 9 bases. Unmatched junction bases numbered 6, after V lost 1 base and J lost 3 bases. The CDR3 has 17 residues. Germline CDR1 reads LNHNV; CDR2 reads YYDKDF (reference sequence). The DNA of the CDR3 is TGTGCCACCAGCAGAGTTCAGGGACAGGGTTACACCGGGGAGCTGTTTTTT. This translates into CATSRVQGQGYTGELFF.

This clonotype has only a few counts. This chain uses TRBV28 with TRBJ1-1, with D hard to call. V shed 8 bases and J shed 1 base, with 11 bases lying between them. CDR1 MDHEN and CDR2 SYDVKM come from the germline V gene. CDR3 length: 13 amino acids. The CDR3 loop is CASGPLENTEAFF. For the CDR3, the DNA is TGTGCCAGCGGTCCCCTCGAGAACACTGAAGCTTTCTTT. Complete variable domain (other parts from reference TRBV28 and TRBJ1-1): DVKVTQSSRYLVKRTGEKVFLECVQDMDHENMFWYRQDPGLGLRLIYFSYDVKMKEKGDIPEGYSVSREKKERFSLILESASTNQTSMYLCASGPLENTEAFFGQGTRLTVV.

This clonotype has ten or more counts. This chain uses TRBV24-1 with TRBJ2-3, with D possibly being TRBD1 (6 bases). The V end was cut by 4 bases, the J end by 11 bases, with 15 bases between. The CDR3 length is 13 residues. Germline CDR1 is KGHDR and CDR2 is SFDVKD. CDR3 amino acids: CATSDRGGPEQYF. CDR3 nucleotides: TGTGCCACCAGTGACCGAGGGGGTCCCGAGCAGTATTTT.

This clonotype has ten or more counts. A read error may produce the germline difference seen at one junction end. V is TRBV30 and J is TRBJ2-4; D is ambiguous. From germline, CDR1 is GTSNPN and CDR2 SVGIG (reference sequence). CDR3 size: 12 residues. The CDR3 is CAASLAKNIQYF. Here the CDR3 DNA reads TGCGCGGCGAGCCTAGCCAAAAACATTCAGTACTTC.